These T cell receptor beta chains were read from a single sample in a study of CD8 T cells in Susac syndrome. MiXCR was run by TCRdb on the immunoSEQ multiplex PCR reads, yielding one entry per CDR3 protein. The sample holds 250,000 to 300,000 distinct CDR3 sequences, almost 85% seen once. Sequencing was performed on CD8+ T cells from PBMCs. Receptor source: a human donor with multiple sclerosis. Both conserved end residues are part of each CDR3. Each record gives: clone size, V gene, J gene, D gene, CDR3 DNA, CDR3 protein. The D gene is left open where the match is weak. Rows may omit the clone size; those that give it use once, few, many or a size class.

.	TRBV29-1	TRBJ2-1	.	TGCAGCGTTGAAGATCAGCGGGTTTCCTACAATGAGCAGTTCTTC	CSVEDQRVSYNEQFF
.	TRBV19	TRBJ1-1	.	TGTGCCAGTAGCTGGGGCGGGATGAACACTGAAGCTTTCTTT	CASSWGGMNTEAFF
.	TRBV7-2	TRBJ1-1	.	TGTGCCAGCAGTTCCGGGACTGAAGCTTTCTTT	CASSSGTEAFF
.	TRBV4-2	TRBJ2-2	TRBD2	TGTGCCAGCAGCCAAGCCCTAGCGGGAGACAACACCGGGGAGCTGTTTTTT	CASSQALAGDNTGELFF
.	TRBV28	TRBJ1-5	.	TGTGCCAGCAGTTTCGTCAAATTAAGCAATCAGCCCCAGCATTTT	CASSFVKLSNQPQHF
.	TRBV20-1	TRBJ2-1	.	TGCAGTGCACCGGGACGGACGAGCTCCTACAATGAGCAGTTCTTC	CSAPGRTSSYNEQFF
once	TRBV7-8	TRBJ2-1	TRBD2	TGTGCCAGCAGCCAAGGGACTAGCAGCAATGAGCAGTTCTTC	CASSQGTSSNEQFF
.	TRBV6-2/TRBV6-3	TRBJ2-1	.	TGTGCCAGCAGTTATTCGGGGTCCCCGTTCAATGAGCAGTTCTTC	CASSYSGSPFNEQFF
few	TRBV10-3	TRBJ1-1	.	TGTGCCATCAGTGAGGCATGGGCAGGGGATGGAACTGAAGCTTTCTTT	CAISEAWAGDGTEAFF
once	TRBV5-6	TRBJ2-7	.	TGTGCCAGCAGCTTCGACAGCTCCTACGAGCAGTACTTC	CASSFDSSYEQYF
.	TRBV27	TRBJ2-7	.	TGTGCCAGCAGAGATCTCAGGGTAGCGGACGAGCAGTACTTC	CASRDLRVADEQYF
once	TRBV7-9	TRBJ2-1	TRBD2	TGTGCCAGCAGCTCGGGGCTAGCGGGAGGTAGTTTAAGGAATGAGCAGTTCTTC	CASSSGLAGGSLRNEQFF
once	TRBV30	TRBJ2-1	.	TGTGCCTGGAGTGGGTACGACAATGAGCAGTTCTTC	CAWSGYDNEQFF
.	TRBV7-2	TRBJ2-1	TRBD2	TGTGCCAGCAGCTTAGCGCGCAGCGGGAGGATGAATGAGCAGTTCTTC	CASSLARSGRMNEQFF
.	TRBV28	TRBJ2-7	.	TGTGCCAGCAGTGGCGGACTCAGCGCCCACTACGAGCAGTACTTC	CASSGGLSAHYEQYF
once	TRBV3-1	TRBJ2-7	.	TGTGCCAGCAGCCAAGAATGGGTAGTCTCGAAACCAGGCGAGCAGTACTTC	CASSQEWVVSKPGEQYF
few	TRBV15	TRBJ2-1	TRBD1	TGTGCCACCAGCAGTCCCCCGACAGGGTTGAATGAGCAGTTCTTC	CATSSPPTGLNEQFF
.	TRBV4-1	TRBJ2-3	TRBD1	TGCGCCAGCAGCCAAGTATTTACAGGGGCAGATACGCAGTATTTT	CASSQVFTGADTQYF
.	TRBV9	TRBJ2-5	.	TGTGCCAGCAGCGTAGTGGGGGGCAAGGAAGAGACCCAGTACTTC	CASSVVGGKEETQYF